Described below is a single TCR beta chain sequence and its context. The antigen remains undetermined. The record originates from a study of shared clonotypes between healthy human individuals. Study findings and constraints: Since donors were few, the genetic and exposure-history diversity represented was limited. The naive CD4 repertoires of a handful of donors were compared, and roughly 5.1% of clonotypes were shared.

As defined, naive CD8 cells were CD45RO-negative and positively selected for CCR7, with terminally differentiated effector memory CD45RA+ cells excluded. Adults of Caucasian background living in Nashville, Tennessee made up all donors. For sorted subsets, 150 to 200 ng DNA per replicate equaled about 31,000 T cell genomes. The data were produced by immunoSEQ multiplex PCR, yet TCRdb's version contains in-frame clones alone and is incomplete. The sample consists of approximately 600,000 clones, approximately 95% of them appearing once. The CDR3 totals 16 residues. Trimming pared 1 base from V and 3 bases from J, leaving 13 bases between. Germline V gives CDR1 MNHEY, CDR2 SMNVEV (reference sequence).

The receptor was derived from a woman in her twenties or thirties in good health. The chain employs TRBV27 and TRBJ2-4; possibly TRBD2 for D (5 bases). Sequenced material: naive CD8+ T cells sorted from blood. The CDR3 loop reads CASSLYSAGVKNIQYF. The DNA of the CDR3 is TGTGCCAGCAGTTTATATTCTGCCGGGGTCAAAAACATTCAGTACTTC.